A selection of T cell receptor beta chains follows, all from one sample in a study of shared clonotypes between healthy human individuals. Assay: immunoSEQ multiplex PCR; the TCRdb copy retains only in-frame clones and omits some. The profile covers 980,000 or so clones, with approximately 80% appearing a single time and nearly 1.5% taken by the ten largest. The sequenced sample consisted of memory CD4+ T cells sorted from blood. The source is a man younger than 35 in good health. CDR3s leave out the opening cysteine and the closing phenylalanine or tryptophan. Clone size is shown for a subset of rows, as once, few, many or a class of expanded clone.

TRBJ1-2 few TRBV6-5 ASSYMGVGGYT
TRBJ2-7 NA TRBV28 ASSVVGDGVYEQY
TRBJ2-3 NA TRBV15 ATSSNLADTQY
TRBJ2-5 NA TRBV11-2 ASSSGLQETQY
TRBJ2-1 NA TRBV4-3 ASSQRLGESYNEQF
TRBJ1-5 NA TRBV10-2 ASSVQGGNQPQH
TRBJ2-7 once TRBV2 ASKWQETYEQY
TRBJ2-1 NA TRBV2 ASGRLAGNEQF
TRBJ1-1 NA TRBV10-3 ATGDIVYTEAF
TRBJ2-5 NA TRBV1 TSRLRGTLQETQY
TRBJ1-6 NA TRBV10-3 AISEMGENNSPLH
TRBJ1-6 NA TRBV7-2 ASTETGRSYNSPLH
TRBJ2-7 NA TRBV18 ASSPPNRLTYEQY
TRBJ1-1 NA TRBV5-6 ASSGDLLGNTEAF
TRBJ2-3 NA TRBV28 ASSTPGQGTDTQY
TRBJ2-3 NA TRBV21-1 ASSKGPSSLHRTDTQY
TRBJ1-5 few TRBV18 ASSPGVQGKGNQPQH
TRBJ1-2 NA TRBV30 AWSPNVYGYT
TRBJ1-2 NA TRBV9 ASSVQGLDYGYT
TRBJ1-2 NA TRBV18 ASSPRRDSHGYT
TRBJ1-1 few TRBV2 ASRADRLNTEAF
TRBJ2-1 once TRBV19 ASRKTSEGYYNEQF
TRBJ2-7 once TRBV27 ASKGQLGPSEQY
TRBJ2-5 NA TRBV7-6 ASSLAGRGAAETQY
TRBJ1-3 NA TRBV11-3 ASSLNGGTGNTIY
TRBJ2-3 NA TRBV2 ASSDSGTDTQY
TRBJ2-7 NA TRBV10-3 AISPRGGATWEQY
TRBJ1-2 once TRBV6-5 ASSYSPGANYGYT
TRBJ1-1 NA TRBV12-5 ASGPGDRGTEAF
TRBJ2-7 NA TRBV18 ASSPKAEGEQY
TRBJ1-5 NA TRBV9 ASGTGNSNQPQH
TRBJ2-3 NA TRBV27 ASSFRDPTDTQY
TRBJ1-5 once TRBV19 ASTETENQPQH
TRBJ2-5 NA TRBV5-8 ASSLRDGETQY
TRBJ1-2 once TRBV2 ASRAGAESGYT
TRBJ1-4 NA TRBV2 ASSEMVKEKLF
TRBJ1-2 NA TRBV28 ASRATGGNYGYT
TRBJ1-1 NA TRBV10-1 ASSVNRDTEAF
TRBJ1-5 once TRBV11-3 ASSLNCRGTGKYSNQPQH
TRBJ2-1 NA TRBV5-1 ASSSGQGAYNEQF
TRBJ1-2 NA TRBV7-8 ASSPRQTAMRYT
TRBJ2-1 once TRBV4-3 ASSQGAGIVGNEQF
TRBJ2-5 NA TRBV30 AWSNRVRETQY